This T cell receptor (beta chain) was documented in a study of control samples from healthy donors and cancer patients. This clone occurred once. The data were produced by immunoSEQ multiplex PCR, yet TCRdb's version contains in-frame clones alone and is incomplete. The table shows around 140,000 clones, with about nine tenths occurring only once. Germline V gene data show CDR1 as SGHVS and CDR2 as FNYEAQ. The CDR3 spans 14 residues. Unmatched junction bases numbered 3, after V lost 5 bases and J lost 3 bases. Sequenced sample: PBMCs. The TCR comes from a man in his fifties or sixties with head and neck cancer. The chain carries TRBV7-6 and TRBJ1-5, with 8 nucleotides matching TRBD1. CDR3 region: CASSPGGLNQPQHF. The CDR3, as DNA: TGTGCCAGCAGCCCAGGGGGCCTCAATCAGCCCCAGCATTTT.